Following are 28 T cell receptor beta chains from one sample sequenced in a study of cytomegalovirus exposure and HLA in healthy donors. The PCR used 60 Vbeta and 13 Jbeta primers. Clones were read by immunoSEQ multiplex PCR, and TCRdb kept only the in-frame ones, dropping some. The sample has some 110,000 clones; 80% to 85% are singletons. The sequenced material came from PBMCs. These receptors originate from a woman aged 25 to 45 in good health and CMV-seronegative.

The chain is built from TRBV15 and TRBJ2-1; 7 bases match TRBD1. This CDR3 comprises 18 residues. With 0 bases clipped from V and 0 bases from J, the junction kept 8 bases outside the gene matches. Germline V gene data show CDR1 as LNHNV and CDR2 as YYDKDF (reference sequence). CDR3 nucleotide sequence: TGTGCCACCAGCAGAGATTTGGTGGGACAGAGCTCCTACAATGAGCAGTTCTTC. Residues: CATSRDLVGQSSYNEQFF.

This sequence joins TRBV10-1 and TRBJ1-2; 8 bases agree with TRBD1. The V gene's germline CDR1 is WNHNN and CDR2 SYGVQD (reference sequence). The CDR3 totals 14 residues. Trimming at V came to 3 bases and at J to 5 bases, leaving 5 bases not matched to a gene. In DNA form, the CDR3 reads TGCGCCAGCAGTGATTCCGGGACAGGATATGGCTACACCTTC. Protein product: CASSDSGTGYGYTF.

The chain links TRBV7-6 to TRBJ2-4, with TRBD2 matching over 7 bases. This CDR3 has 15 amino acids. Per the germline V gene, CDR1 is SGHVS and CDR2 is FNYEAQ. Trimming took 1 base from V and 6 from J; bases not matched to a gene: 6. The CDR3 bases are TGTGCCAGCAGCTTAGGGGAGGGCGCGTCAAACATTCAGTACTTC. This sequence encodes CASSLGEGASNIQYF.

The CDR3 here is CASSPWDTNQPQHF. The CDR3 DNA follows: TGCGCCAGCAGCCCATGGGACACCAATCAGCCCCAGCATTTT. The chain carries TRBV4-3 and TRBJ1-5; possibly TRBD1 for D (6 bases). Per germline, CDR1 LGHNA and CDR2 YSLEER. The V end lost 4 bases, the J end lost 3 bases, and 10 bases lay between the germline ends. The CDR3 covers 14 residues.

The gene calls are TRBV7-2 and TRBJ1-3; TRBD1 matches 8 bases. The germline CDR1 and CDR2 sequences are SGHTA and FQGNSA. The V gene end was trimmed by 3 bases and the J gene end by 3 bases; junction bases not matched to a gene: 1. The CDR3 runs to 14 residues. CDR3 coding DNA: TGTGCCAGCAGCTTCGACAGGGGTGGAAACACCATATATTTT. Translating it yields CASSFDRGGNTIYF.

This clone was seen more than once but under ten times. V is TRBV7-9 and J is TRBJ2-3; TRBD1 matches at 10 bases. CDR1 is SEHNR and CDR2 is FQNEAQ in the germline V gene (reference sequence). The CDR3 is 15 amino acids. The V segment lost 6 bases and the J segment 3 bases; nucleotides outside the gene matches: 6. CDR3 amino acids: CASSRTGGGTDTQYF. For the CDR3, the DNA is TGTGCCAGCAGTCGGACAGGGGGAGGGACAGATACGCAGTATTTT.

The gene calls are TRBV19 and TRBJ2-7; 8 bases line up with TRBD1. Germline V lookup: CDR1 LNHDA, CDR2 SQIVND (reference sequence). With V trimmed by 6 bases and J by 6 bases, 7 bases remained unmatched. The CDR3 runs to 13 residues. Here the CDR3 DNA reads TGTGCCAGTAGCCCCGGACAGGGTGGCGAGCAGTACTTC. As protein: CASSPGQGGEQYF. Drawing the rest from reference TRBV19 and TRBJ2-7, the complete variable domain is DGGITQSPKYLFRKEGQNVTLSCEQNLNHDAMYWYRQDPGQGLRLIYYSQIVNDFQKGDIAEGYSVSREKKESFPLTVTSAQKNPTAFYLCASSPGQGGEQYFGPGTRLTVT.

The rearrangement uses TRBV28 and TRBJ1-2, with TRBD1 as a possible D gene (5 bases). Trimming shortened V by 8 bases and J by 0 bases, and 13 bases separated the two germline ends. This CDR3 region has 14 residues. Germline CDR1 reads MDHEN; CDR2 reads SYDVKM. The CDR3 DNA sequence: TGTGCCAGCGATTCTCGGGGGTCTAACTATGGCTACACCTTC. Protein: CASDSRGSNYGYTF.

The V gene is TRBV4-1, the J gene TRBJ2-5; tentatively, D is TRBD2 (5 bases). This CDR3 contains 15 residues. V was cut by 2 bases and J by 1 base, with 11 bases left in between. CDR1 and CDR2 from the germline V gene are MGHRA and YSYEKL. The CDR3 sequence is CASSQWAGVQETQYF. The CDR3 nucleotides are TGCGCCAGCAGCCAATGGGCGGGCGTCCAAGAGACCCAGTACTTC.

The rearrangement joins TRBV21-1 to TRBJ2-7; the table's TRBD1 call for D was not verified on the DNA. TRBV21-1 represents a pseudogene. The CDR3 has 15 amino acids. CDR3 nucleotide sequence: TGTGCCAGCAGCAATGGTTTCTGGGGCGCCTACGAGCAGTACTTC. This gives the protein CASSNGFWGAYEQYF.

This CDR3 is CAISGVGDTEAFF. CDR3 DNA: TGTGCCATCTCAGGTGTAGGGGACACTGAAGCTTTCTTT. The gene calls are TRBV10-3 and TRBJ1-1; D is perhaps TRBD1 (5 bases). V lost 8 bases and J lost 3, with 13 bases in between. This CDR3 comprises 13 residues. Germline V lookup: CDR1 ENHRY, CDR2 SYGVKD.

This chain uses TRBV28 with TRBJ1-6; no clear D. Trimming left V 2 bases short and J 9 bases short, with 11 bases between. Germline V gene data show CDR1 as MDHEN and CDR2 as SYDVKM. This CDR3 region has 14 residues. For the CDR3, the DNA is TGTGCCAGCAGTTTAAGCCAGGCTGCTTCACCCCTCCACTTT. It translates to CASSLSQAASPLHF.

The rearrangement uses TRBV27 and TRBJ2-7; D is possibly TRBD1 (8 bases). The V gene's germline CDR1 is MNHEY and CDR2 SMNVEV (reference sequence). V lost 5 bases and J 7 bases, leaving 18 bases between the germline ends. This CDR3 contains 14 residues. CDR3 amino acids: CASSATTGEGEQYF. CDR3 bases: TGTGCCAGCAGTGCTACGACAGGGGAGGGGGAGCAGTACTTC.

The gene calls are TRBV7-2 and TRBJ2-3; 9 bases line up with TRBD2. Trimming at V came to 5 bases and at J to 1 base, leaving 4 bases not matched to a gene. Germline-derived CDR1 and CDR2 are SGHTA and FQGNSA. This CDR3 has 15 amino acids. This CDR3 reads CASSRREGGTDTQYF. As DNA, the CDR3 is TGTGCCAGCAGCCGGCGGGAGGGTGGCACAGATACGCAGTATTTT.

This chain joins TRBV4-3 and TRBJ2-5, with 8 positions matching TRBD1. The J call may not be correct, given that the DNA end is closer to TRBJ2-7. Germline V lookup: CDR1 LGHNA, CDR2 YSLEER. The CDR3 is made up of 17 amino acids. The DNA of the CDR3 is TGCGCCAGCAGCCAAGAGCCCCCTGCGGGACAGGCCGACGAGCAGTACTTC. The encoded protein is CASSQEPPAGQADEQYF.

This clone was counted a few times. The chain joins TRBV7-9 to TRBJ2-5; TRBD1 aligns across 7 bases. Germline V gene data show CDR1 as SEHNR and CDR2 as FQNEAQ (reference sequence). The CDR3 consists of 13 residues. V trimming: 9 bases; J trimming: 1 base; junction bases outside the gene matches: 5. CDR3 coding DNA: TGTGCCAGTTGGACAGGCTCCCAAGAGACCCAGTACTTC. Translating gives CASWTGSQETQYF.

This sequence joins TRBV6-1 and TRBJ2-1; TRBD2 matches 8 bases. The V and J ends lost 2 bases and 8 bases, in that order; junction bases with no gene match: 11. The CDR3 length is 16 residues. In germline, CDR1 is MNHNS, CDR2 SASEGT. The CDR3: CASSEIGTRVRDEQFF. CDR3 nucleotide sequence: TGTGCCAGCAGTGAAATCGGGACTAGGGTCCGGGATGAGCAGTTCTTC.

The V call is TRBV7-6, the J call TRBJ2-3, with 10 positions matching TRBD2. The CDR3 is made up of 17 amino acids. The germline V gene encodes CDR1 SGHVS and CDR2 FNYEAQ. V trimming: 2 bases; J trimming: 6 bases; junction bases outside the gene matches: 11. Here the CDR3 reads CASSLNIPSGRGDTQYF. The CDR3 nucleotides read TGTGCCAGCAGCTTAAATATTCCTAGCGGGAGAGGTGATACGCAGTATTTT.

The chain combines TRBV4-3 with TRBJ1-4; 9 positions match TRBD1. This CDR3 contains 14 residues. Unmatched junction bases numbered 7, after V lost 7 bases and J lost 7 bases. CDR1 LGHNA and CDR2 YSLEER come from the germline V gene. The CDR3 protein is CASNTGGRGEKLFF. In DNA form, the CDR3 reads TGCGCCAGCAACACAGGGGGCCGGGGTGAAAAACTGTTTTTT.

The V call is TRBV18, the J call TRBJ2-7; TRBD2 matches 11 bases. Germline values: CDR1 KGHSH, CDR2 LQKENI. This CDR3 comprises 13 residues. Trimming took 6 bases from V and 4 from J; bases not matched to a gene: 2. For the CDR3, the DNA is TGTGCCAGCTCTCGGACTAGCGGGTACGAGCAGTACTTC. Translating it yields CASSRTSGYEQYF.

V is TRBV19 and J is TRBJ1-3; tentatively, D is TRBD1 (5 bases). The V gene lost 5 bases and the J gene lost 0 bases, with 14 bases spanning the gap. Germline V lookup: CDR1 LNHDA, CDR2 SQIVND (reference sequence). This CDR3 is 16 amino acids long. CDR3 in amino acids: CASSAGDSYSGNTIYF. Here the CDR3 DNA reads TGTGCCAGTAGTGCCGGGGACTCCTACTCTGGAAACACCATATATTTT.

This chain connects TRBV27 to TRBJ2-5; maybe TRBD2 (6 bases). The DNA end is more similar to TRBJ2-7, so the J call may be wrong. This CDR3 region has 21 residues. The germline V gene has CDR1 MNHEY and CDR2 SMNVEV (reference sequence). CDR3 nucleotides: TGTGCCAGCAGCGACGGGTCCGGGATGGTCTATCGGGGGAGGCCCTCCTACGAGCAGTACTTC. Translated, it gives CASSDGSGMVYRGRPSYEQYF.

The CDR3 here is CASTLGTGGYEQYF. CDR3 nucleotide sequence: TGCGCCAGCACCCTGGGGACAGGGGGATACGAGCAGTACTTC. The rearrangement links TRBV5-1 to TRBJ2-7, with 11 nucleotides matching TRBD1. Germline trimming cut 6 bases from V and 4 bases from J; bases unmatched to any gene: 6. Germline values: CDR1 SGHRS, CDR2 YFSETQ. This CDR3 has 14 residues.

The J gene is TRBJ2-7, the V gene TRBV7-9, with 7 bases that match TRBD1. J was trimmed by 0 bases and V by 8 bases; bases with no gene match: 7. The CDR3 runs 14 residues. The germline CDR1 and CDR2 sequences are SEHNR and FQNEAQ (reference sequence). CDR3 amino acids: CASPPGQRSYEQYF. The CDR3 region has the DNA TGTGCCAGCCCTCCGGGACAGCGCTCCTACGAGCAGTACTTC. Supplemented by reference TRBV7-9 and TRBJ2-7, the full variable domain reads DTGVSQNPRHKITKRGQNVTFRCDPISEHNRLYWYRQTLGQGPEFLTYFQNEAQLEKSRLLSDRFSAERPKGSFSTLEIQRTEQGDSAMYLCASPPGQRSYEQYFGPGTRLTVT.

In the case of this clone: At one end the junction does not follow the germline gene, possibly because of a read error. J is TRBJ2-7 and V is TRBV7-9; 8 nucleotides agree with TRBD2. From germline, CDR1 is SEHNR and CDR2 FQNEAQ (reference sequence). There are 16 residues in the CDR3. In DNA form, the CDR3 reads TGTTCCAGCAGCTTTGGGGCCGGGACTAGCTCCTACGAGCAGTACTTC. It encodes CSSSFGAGTSSYEQYF. Full variable domain (outside the CDR3, taken from reference TRBV7-9 and TRBJ2-7): DTGVSQNPRHKITKRGQNVTFRCDPISEHNRLYWYRQTLGQGPEFLTYFQNEAQLEKSRLLSDRFSAERPKGSFSTLEIQRTEQGDSAMYLCSSSFGAGTSSYEQYFGPGTRLTVT.

V is TRBV18 and J is TRBJ2-5; TRBD2 is a possible D gene (6 bases). The end of the DNA aligns better with TRBJ2-7, so the J call may be wrong. Germline assignment: CDR1 KGHSH and CDR2 LQKENI. The CDR3 consists of 17 residues. CDR3 protein: CASSPSDGRGRSYEQYF. The CDR3 nucleotides read TGTGCCAGCTCACCCTCGGACGGGCGGGGTCGGTCCTACGAGCAGTACTTC.

J is TRBJ2-2 and V is TRBV4-2; 8 nucleotides agree with TRBD1. V was pared by 0 bases and J by 8 bases, with 5 bases of the junction left unmatched. The CDR3 contains 15 residues. CDR1 is LGHNA and CDR2 is YNFKEQ in the germline V gene. CDR3 sequence: CASSQETGANGELFF. The CDR3 bases are TGTGCCAGCAGCCAAGAGACAGGGGCAAATGGGGAGCTGTTTTTT.

In regard to this clone: Germline and junction disagree at one end, which may indicate a read error. The chain combines TRBV5-4 with TRBJ2-1; 10 bases are a match to TRBD2. CDR1 and CDR2 from the germline V gene are SGHNT and YYREEE (reference sequence). The CDR3 consists of 15 residues. The CDR3 sequence: CASSTTSGDYHEQFF. CDR3 bases: TGTGCCAGCAGCACTACTAGCGGGGACTACCATGAGCAGTTCTTC.